Each of the 10 T cell receptor beta chains below was sequenced from the same sample in a study of T cell responses to AZD1222 COVID-19 vaccine. Profiling relied on immunoSEQ multiplex PCR, and the TCRdb table lists in-frame clones only, not all of them. Of over 150,000 clones in the sample, around 90% are singletons; the top ten hold 0.49%. The sample in question was peripheral blood, obtained on day 0 of AZD1222 vaccination. These receptors originate from an adult in good health.

This clone was recorded only once. V usage is TRBV4-1 and J usage is TRBJ2-7; the match to TRBD2 covers 8 bases. Germline loops: CDR1 MGHRA, CDR2 YSYEKL. The junction had 8 bases not matched to a gene; V was cut back by 0 bases and J by 4 bases. This CDR3 has 16 residues. Here the CDR3 DNA reads TGCGCCAGCAGCCAAGATGGTGGTAGCGGGGTATACGAGCAGTACTTC. Translation: CASSQDGGSGVYEQYF.

This clone was counted once. The V and J genes are TRBV24-1 and TRBJ2-5; 7 nucleotides agree with TRBD1. The CDR3 contains 13 residues. Germline V gene lookup returns CDR1 KGHDR and CDR2 SFDVKD. J was trimmed by 1 base and V by 10 bases; bases with no gene match: 5. CDR3 region: CATSTGIQETQYF. The DNA of the CDR3 is TGTGCCACGTCGACAGGGATCCAAGAGACCCAGTACTTC.

The chain employs TRBV10-2 and TRBJ2-3; TRBD2 agrees at 13 bases. The J segment lost 2 bases and the V segment lost 2 bases, leaving 4 bases of the junction unmatched. CDR3 length: 17 residues. CDR1 and CDR2 (germline): WSHSY, SAAADI. Here the CDR3 reads CASSEGGLAGFTDTQYF. The CDR3 coding sequence is TGCGCCAGCAGTGAGGGGGGACTAGCGGGGTTCACAGATACGCAGTATTTT.

The CDR3 loop is CASLSGSGETQYF. The CDR3 DNA is TGCGCCAGCCTTAGCGGGAGTGGAGAGACCCAGTACTTC. V usage is TRBV5-1 and J usage is TRBJ2-5; the match to TRBD2 covers 9 bases. After removal of 7 bases from V and 4 bases from J, the junction contained 5 bases not matched to a gene. The CDR3 runs 13 residues. Germline CDR1 reads SGHRS; CDR2 reads YFSETQ.

V usage is TRBV2 and J usage is TRBJ2-7; D is undetermined. V gave up 2 bases and J gave up 5 bases, with 19 bases separating them. The CDR3 length is 16 residues. CDR1 is SNHLY, CDR2 FYNNEI, per germline. In DNA form, the CDR3 reads TGTGCCAGCAGTGAACCGCTCCGGTATGGAATAAACGAGCAGTACTTC. It is translated as CASSEPLRYGINEQYF.

This chain joins TRBV9 and TRBJ2-7, with 7 bases that match TRBD2. Germline V gene sequence: CDR1 SGDLS, CDR2 YYNGEE. The CDR3 has 16 amino acids. Losses at the gene ends were 0 bases for V and 3 bases for J; bases not matched to a gene: 9. The CDR3 loop reads CASSVGGGGTGYEQYF. Here the CDR3 DNA reads TGTGCCAGCAGCGTAGGTGGGGGAGGGACTGGCTACGAGCAGTACTTC. The full variable domain, with the rest looked up from reference TRBV9 and TRBJ2-7, is DSGVTQTPKHLITATGQRVTLRCSPRSGDLSVYWYQQSLDQGLQFLIQYYNGEERAKGNILERFSAQQFPDLHSELNLSSLELGDSALYFCASSVGGGGTGYEQYFGPGTRLTVT.

The CDR3: CASSALPHTHITQYF. CDR3 sequence (DNA): TGTGCCAGCAGCGCCCTTCCCCACACGCACATCACGCAGTATTTT. The rearrangement links TRBV9 to TRBJ2-3; D is ambiguous. Germline assignment: CDR1 SGDLS and CDR2 YYNGEE. V was pared by 3 bases and J by 9 bases, with 20 bases between. CDR3 size: 15 residues.

This clone was observed once. The V and J genes are TRBV5-1 and TRBJ2-7; D perhaps matches TRBD1 (6 bases). Looked up from germline, CDR1 is SGHRS and CDR2 is YFSETQ. The V end lost 2 bases, the J end lost 5 bases, and 11 bases lay between the germline ends. The CDR3 spans 13 residues. The chain's CDR3 is CASSFTGSHEQYF. The DNA for the CDR3 is TGCGCCAGCAGCTTTACAGGGAGCCACGAGCAGTACTTC.

This clone appeared a single time. CDR3 residues: CASANYGYTF. CDR3 nucleotide sequence: TGTGCCAGCGCTAACTATGGCTACACCTTC. The gene calls are TRBV6-5 and TRBJ1-2; D gene ambiguous. The ends were cut back, 8 bases at V and 0 bases at J, with 1 base in the middle. This CDR3 comprises 10 residues. CDR1 and CDR2 from the germline V gene are MNHEY and SVGAGI.

This clone was recorded once. The J gene is TRBJ2-7, the V gene TRBV3-1 (or the pseudogene TRBV3-2), with TRBD2 identical over 11 bases. Germline V gene lookup returns CDR1 LGHDT and CDR2 YNNKEL (reference sequence). J gave up 1 base and V 5 bases, and 4 bases lay outside the gene matches. The CDR3 is 15 amino acids. The CDR3, as DNA: TGTGCCAGCAGCACCCGACTAGCGGGATCCTACGAGCAGTACTTC. It encodes CASSTRLAGSYEQYF.